The 30 T cell receptor beta chains below come from one sample, sequenced in a study of blood T cell repertoires in COVID-19. Repertoires were generated with immunoSEQ multiplex PCR, while TCRdb's copy carries only in-frame clones and drops some. The sample shows around 87,000 clones, about 88% of them seen only once. The sequenced material came from peripheral blood. The receptors shown here come from a man aged 50 or older with acute or convalescent COVID-19.

The sample holds one count of this clone. The V and J genes are TRBV3-1 (or the pseudogene TRBV3-2) and TRBJ1-4, with D maybe TRBD1 (5 bases). In germline, CDR1 is LGHDT, CDR2 YNNKEL (reference sequence). CDR3 length equals 14 residues. V shed 0 bases and J shed 9 bases, with 11 bases lying between them. CDR3 loop: CASSQERGGKKLFF. The CDR3 DNA reads TGTGCCAGCAGCCAAGAAAGGGGCGGAAAAAAACTGTTTTTT.

The CDR3 reads CSVEGGTAYGYTF. CDR3 in DNA: TGCAGCGTTGAAGGTGGGACAGCCTATGGCTACACCTTC. The chain recombines TRBV29-1 with TRBJ1-2, with 7 positions matching TRBD1. CDR1 and CDR2 (germline): SQVTM, ANQGSEA. J gave up 4 bases and V 1 base, and 3 bases lay outside the gene matches. CDR3 size: 13 residues.

This rearrangement joins TRBV7-3 to TRBJ1-2, with a possible D match to TRBD1 (6 bases). Germline V gene sequence: CDR1 SGHTA, CDR2 FQGTGA. Deletions cut 5 bases from V and 6 bases from J, with 16 bases between. There are 14 residues in the CDR3. In DNA, the CDR3 is TGTGCCAGCAGCGCCACACAGGGATCAGATGGCTACACCTTC. It is translated as CASSATQGSDGYTF. The full variable domain, rest sourced from reference TRBV7-3 and TRBJ1-2, is GAGVSQTPSNKVTEKGKYVELRCDPISGHTALYWYRQSLGQGPEFLIYFQGTGAADDSGLPNDRFFAVRPEGSVSTLKIQRTERGDSAVYLCASSATQGSDGYTFGSGTRLTVV.

V and J are TRBV7-6 and TRBJ2-3; 9 positions agree with TRBD1. Trimming cost V 5 bases and J 6 bases; bases outside gene matches: 6. Germline V gene data show CDR1 as SGHVS and CDR2 as FNYEAQ. The CDR3 length is 14 residues. The CDR3 nucleotides are TGTGCCAGCAGCGACGGGACAGGGTATGATACGCAGTATTTT. This codes for CASSDGTGYDTQYF.

The genes are TRBV27 and TRBJ1-2, with 8 bases that match TRBD1. V was clipped by 4 bases and J by 5 bases; unmatched bases: 15. CDR3 length: 17 amino acids. Germline V gives CDR1 MNHEY, CDR2 SMNVEV (reference sequence). The CDR3 DNA follows: TGTGCCAGCAGTTCCTGGACAGGGAGCCCCGAGGGGTATGGCTACACCTTC. Protein sequence: CASSSWTGSPEGYGYTF.

The chain couples TRBV9 to TRBJ2-2, with a tentative D call TRBD2 (5 bases). Germline CDR1 and CDR2: SGDLS and YYNGEE. The CDR3 contains 15 residues. V shed 0 bases and J shed 6 bases, with 12 bases lying between them. The CDR3 DNA follows: TGTGCCAGCAGCGTAGGCTTCGCGGGCGCCGGGGAGCTGTTTTTT. Its protein is CASSVGFAGAGELFF.

The chain combines TRBV19 with TRBJ1-4, with 7 positions matching TRBD1. CDR1 is LNHDA and CDR2 is SQIVND in the germline V gene (reference sequence). The J segment lost 5 bases and the V segment lost 7 bases, leaving 7 bases of the junction unmatched. The CDR3 runs 14 residues. For the CDR3, the DNA is TGTGCCAGTAATCCCCGGGACAGCAATGAAAAACTGTTTTTT. Its translation is CASNPRDSNEKLFF.

The chain links TRBV7-3 to TRBJ2-3; possibly TRBD2 for D (6 bases). Germline V gene data show CDR1 as SGHTA and CDR2 as FQGTGA. The V and J ends lost 4 bases and 9 bases respectively, with 29 bases between them. This CDR3 spans 18 amino acids. CDR3 sequence (DNA): TGTGCCAGCAGCTCACGTTCCGGTCAAGGCGGGGTAATCGGGACGCAGTATTTT. This codes for CASSSRSGQGGVIGTQYF.

This clone was seen only a few times. The rearrangement joins TRBV21-1 to TRBJ1-4; TRBD1 is the table's D call, not checked against the DNA. TRBV21-1 is shown as a pseudogene. The CDR3 totals 22 residues. CDR3 sequence reads: CASRIRRDRSIPYPSFNEKLFF. CDR3 coding DNA: TGTGCCAGCCGTATAAGGCGGGACAGATCTATTCCCTACCCTTCCTTTAATGAAAAACTGTTTTTT.

The rearrangement links TRBV3-1 (or the pseudogene TRBV3-2) to TRBJ1-3, with D possibly TRBD1 on 6 matching bases. Per germline, CDR1 LGHDT and CDR2 YNNKEL (reference sequence). Trimming pared 4 bases from V and 7 bases from J, leaving 11 bases between. The CDR3 runs to 13 residues. The CDR3 reads CASSRQDVNTIYF. The CDR3 nucleotides read TGTGCCAGCAGCCGACAGGATGTGAACACCATATATTTT.

The gene calls are TRBV24-1 and TRBJ1-5; 7 bases match TRBD1. The CDR3 totals 13 residues. In germline, CDR1 is KGHDR, CDR2 SFDVKD. The trim removed 7 bases at V and 7 bases at J, leaving 6 bases unmatched. CDR3 region: CATSDRAEQPQHF. Here the CDR3 DNA reads TGTGCCACCAGCGACAGGGCGGAGCAGCCCCAGCATTTT.

The chain uses TRBV9 and TRBJ2-3, with TRBD1 as a possible D gene (6 bases). The CDR3 has 15 amino acids. The germline gives CDR1 SGDLS, CDR2 YYNGEE. Trimming removed 3 bases at V and 3 bases at J, with 14 bases between. CDR3 region: CASSAGGRGTDTQYF. DNA for the CDR3: TGTGCCAGCAGCGCCGGAGGCAGGGGAACAGATACGCAGTATTTT.

The DNA of the CDR3 is TGTGCCAGCAGGGGACAGGGGGCGAACTATGGCTACACCTTC. Amino acids: CASRGQGANYGYTF. The gene calls are TRBV3-1 (or the pseudogene TRBV3-2) and TRBJ1-2; 12 bases map to TRBD1. Germline V gene lookup returns CDR1 LGHDT and CDR2 YNNKEL (reference sequence). After removal of 6 bases from V and 2 bases from J, the junction contained 1 base not matched to a gene. There are 14 residues in the CDR3.

This clone was seen once. This sequence joins TRBV10-1 and TRBJ2-5, with D tentatively TRBD2 (6 bases). The germline V gene encodes CDR1 WNHNN and CDR2 SYGVQD (reference sequence). Trimming took off 4 bases at V and 3 bases at J, with 15 bases between the two ends. The CDR3 length is 15 residues. The CDR3 coding sequence is TGCGCCAGCAGTGCACTAATGGAGGGTAAAGAGACCCAGTACTTC. Protein: CASSALMEGKETQYF.

The chain joins TRBV5-8 to TRBJ1-5; D remains ambiguous. The CDR3 loop spans 13 amino acids. Germline CDR1 SGHTS, CDR2 YDEGEE. Trimming left V 0 bases short and J 7 bases short, with 8 bases between. The CDR3 here is CASSLGREQPQHF. Written as DNA, the CDR3 is TGTGCCAGCAGCTTGGGGCGGGAGCAGCCCCAGCATTTT.

This clone appeared a single time. The chain is built from TRBV9 and TRBJ2-2; D is perhaps TRBD1 (5 bases). The CDR3 loop spans 16 amino acids. The germline V and J ends were trimmed by 0 bases and 1 base, with 10 bases remaining between them. CDR1 and CDR2 from the germline V gene are SGDLS and YYNGEE. CDR3 DNA: TGTGCCAGCAGCGTAGGCAGGGCCGGGAACACCGGGGAGCTGTTTTTT. Its protein product is CASSVGRAGNTGELFF.

This sequence joins TRBV9 and TRBJ2-7; TRBD2 is a possible D gene (5 bases). The V gene's germline CDR1 is SGDLS and CDR2 YYNGEE. V lost 0 bases, J lost 1 base, and 11 bases lay in between. The CDR3 loop spans 15 amino acids. CDR3 region: CASSVGGIPSYEQYF. Written as DNA, the CDR3 is TGTGCCAGCAGCGTAGGAGGGATCCCATCCTACGAGCAGTACTTC.

The chain recombines TRBV6-5 with TRBJ1-6; D is possibly TRBD1 (6 bases). The CDR3 is made up of 16 amino acids. V lost 1 base, J lost 7 bases, and 14 bases lay in between. From germline, CDR1 is MNHEY and CDR2 SVGAGI. Written as DNA, the CDR3 is TGTGCCAGCAGTTACTTCTACAGGGACAAGAATTCACCCCTCCACTTT. Its translation: CASSYFYRDKNSPLHF.

Remarks on this clone: The junction differs from germline at one of its ends, possibly a read error. The CDR3 is CASSQDRGGTAFF. CDR3 DNA: TGCGCCAGCAGCCAAGACCGGGGGGGGACCGCTTTCTTT. This chain connects TRBV3-1 (or the pseudogene TRBV3-2) to TRBJ1-1, with D possibly TRBD1 on 5 matching bases. The CDR3 extends over 13 amino acids. Germline V CDR1 and CDR2: LGHDT, YNNKEL (reference sequence).

A remark on this clone: The junction departs from germline at one end; a sequencing error may be responsible. This sequence joins TRBV7-7 and TRBJ2-1; 10 nucleotides agree with TRBD2. CDR1 is SSHAT and CDR2 is FNYEAQ in the germline V gene (reference sequence). The CDR3 has 15 amino acids. The CDR3 bases are TGTGCTAGCAGCTTAAGGAGCGGGGGGGAAAATGAGCAGTTCTTC. Encoded protein: CASSLRSGGENEQFF.

The chain links TRBV7-2 to TRBJ1-2; maybe TRBD1 (5 bases). V lost 4 bases and J lost 2, with 17 bases in between. Germline V gene data show CDR1 as SGHTA and CDR2 as FQGNSA. The CDR3 is 16 amino acids. The CDR3 nucleotides are TGTGCCAGCAGCTATCTCGACGACAGAAACAACTATGGCTACACCTTC. As protein: CASSYLDDRNNYGYTF.

The rearrangement joins TRBV25-1 to TRBJ1-4; TRBD1 is a possible D gene (5 bases). Germline loops: CDR1 MGHDK, CDR2 SYGVNS. The CDR3 covers 13 residues. V gave up 7 bases and J gave up 8 bases, with 14 bases separating them. The CDR3 DNA is TGTGCCAGCAAACATTGGGGGGAAGAAAAACTGTTTTTT. Translating gives CASKHWGEEKLFF.

The chain links TRBV3-1 (or the pseudogene TRBV3-2) to TRBJ2-1, with 7 bases lining up with TRBD1. Looked up from germline, CDR1 is LGHDT and CDR2 is YNNKEL (reference sequence). The CDR3 covers 20 residues. V shed 0 bases, J shed 0 bases, and the junction held 14 bases outside the gene matches. The CDR3 bases are TGTGCCAGCAGCCAAGAGAGGGGGCGACAGAGAAAAAGCTCCTACAATGAGCAGTTCTTC. This gives the protein CASSQERGRQRKSSYNEQFF.

This rearrangement joins TRBV30 to TRBJ1-2, with a tentative D call TRBD1 (5 bases). The CDR3 has 15 amino acids. CDR1 GTSNPN and CDR2 SVGIG come from the germline V gene (reference sequence). Trimming removed 2 bases at V and 4 bases at J, with 17 bases between. DNA for the CDR3: TGTGCCTGGAGTAGGGTAGGGCAGGGAGGCTATGGCTACACCTTC. Translating gives CAWSRVGQGGYGYTF.

V gene TRBV19 combines with J gene TRBJ1-6, with TRBD1 matching 7 bases. The V segment lost 6 bases and the J segment 6 bases; nucleotides outside the gene matches: 11. Per germline, CDR1 LNHDA and CDR2 SQIVND (reference sequence). The CDR3 covers 16 residues. CDR3 amino acids: CASSILGTALNSPLHF. CDR3 nucleotide sequence: TGTGCCAGTAGCATCCTTGGGACAGCGCTTAATTCACCCCTCCACTTT.

V usage is TRBV2 and J usage is TRBJ1-5, with D possibly being TRBD1 (5 bases). Germline V CDR1 and CDR2: SNHLY, FYNNEI. The CDR3 has 16 amino acids. Trimming removed 1 base at V and 3 bases at J, with 13 bases between. CDR3 DNA sequence: TGTGCCAGCAGTGAAGGAAGCGGGGCGGTCAATCAGCCCCAGCATTTT. It yields the protein CASSEGSGAVNQPQHF.

J is TRBJ2-3 and V is TRBV7-2, with D possibly matching TRBD1 (6 bases). The germline V gene encodes CDR1 SGHTA and CDR2 FQGNSA. The CDR3 is 13 amino acids. Between the trimmed V and J ends, which lost 5 bases and 6 bases, there was a span of 12 bases. CDR3 sequence (DNA): TGTGCCAGCAGCCAGAGGGGGTGGGATACGCAGTATTTT. As protein: CASSQRGWDTQYF. The full variable domain, its missing parts supplied by reference TRBV7-2 and TRBJ2-3, is GAGVSQSPSNKVTEKGKDVELRCDPISGHTALYWYRQSLGQGLEFLIYFQGNSAPDKSGLPSDRFSAERTGGSVSTLTIQRTQQEDSAVYLCASSQRGWDTQYFGPGTRLTVL.

This clone was counted once. V and J are TRBV7-3 and TRBJ1-1; the match to TRBD1 covers 8 bases. V gave up 4 bases and J gave up 1 base; unmatched junction bases: 8. The germline CDR1 and CDR2 sequences are SGHTA and FQGTGA. The CDR3 contains 16 residues. As DNA, the CDR3 is TGTGCCAGCAGCTCACGACCAGGACAGGGGAACACTGAAGCTTTCTTT. Translating it yields CASSSRPGQGNTEAFF.

The gene calls are TRBV30 and TRBJ1-5, with D unclear. Germline V gene lookup returns CDR1 GTSNPN and CDR2 SVGIG (reference sequence). CDR3 size: 13 residues. V dropped 2 bases and J dropped 5 bases, with 10 bases sitting between them. The CDR3 nucleotides read TGTGCCTGGAGTCCGGGAGGATATCAGCCCCAGCATTTT. Protein product: CAWSPGGYQPQHF.

This clone has more than one count but fewer than ten. The CDR3 DNA reads as TGTGCCAGCATCCGAAACAGGGGAACGGGAAACACCATATATTTT. This translates into CASIRNRGTGNTIYF. V gene TRBV7-9 combines with J gene TRBJ1-3; 7 bases fit TRBD1. CDR1 is SEHNR, CDR2 FQNEAQ, per germline (reference sequence). The CDR3 spans 15 residues. V trimming: 7 bases; J trimming: 4 bases; junction bases outside the gene matches: 10.